This entry lists 7 T cell receptor beta chains sequenced from one sample in a study of cytomegalovirus exposure and HLA in healthy donors. The PCR was carried out with 60 Vbeta primers and 13 Jbeta primers. The assay was immunoSEQ multiplex PCR, and TCRdb's table has in-frame clones only and misses some. The sample yields under 250,000 clones, 82% seen once. The sequenced sample was PBMCs. All receptors come from a man aged 40-49 years in good health and CMV-seropositive.

CDR3 sequence reads: CASSPRDRVSWTEAFF. CDR3 nucleotide sequence: TGTGCCAGTAGTCCCCGGGACAGGGTCAGCTGGACTGAAGCTTTCTTT. The rearrangement links TRBV19 to TRBJ1-1; 9 nucleotides align to TRBD1. Per germline, CDR1 LNHDA and CDR2 SQIVND (reference sequence). The J segment lost 5 bases and the V segment lost 5 bases, leaving 12 bases of the junction unmatched. CDR3 length: 16 residues.

The gene calls are TRBV19 and TRBJ2-5; TRBD2 matches at 13 bases. Germline V gene sequence: CDR1 LNHDA, CDR2 SQIVND (reference sequence). V was pared by 8 bases and J by 2 bases, with 8 bases of the junction left unmatched. The CDR3 is made up of 16 amino acids. CDR3 sequence (DNA): TGTGCCAGTGGGACTAGCGGGATAGGTTTTCAAGAGACCCAGTACTTC. Its protein is CASGTSGIGFQETQYF.

The chain has TRBV5-8 and TRBJ1-1; 8 positions match TRBD1. CDR3 length equals 15 residues. J was trimmed by 4 bases and V by 4 bases; bases with no gene match: 9. Germline V gene data show CDR1 as SGHTS and CDR2 as YDEGEE. As DNA, the CDR3 is TGTGCCAGCAGCCGAAAGACAGGGGCGGCCACTGAAGCTTTCTTT. Protein product: CASSRKTGAATEAFF.

The sample holds a few counts of this clone. This chain uses TRBV7-2 with TRBJ2-2; 16 nucleotides align to TRBD2. V was pared by 3 bases and J by 5 bases, with 3 bases of the junction left unmatched. CDR1 and CDR2 (germline): SGHTA, FQGNSA. CDR3 length: 17 residues. CDR3 sequence (DNA): TGTGCCAGCAGCTTGGGACTAGCGGGAGGGGTAACCGGGGAGCTGTTTTTT. This codes for CASSLGLAGGVTGELFF.

As for this clone: The junction departs from germline at one end; a sequencing error may be responsible. V gene TRBV6-5 combines with J gene TRBJ1-5; D not certain. This CDR3 is 15 amino acids long. Germline V gene sequence: CDR1 MNHEY, CDR2 SVGAGI. CDR3 region: CASSYSKAGNQPQHF. CDR3 sequence (DNA): TGTGCCAGCAGTTACTCGAAGGCAGGCAATCAGCCTCAGCATTTT.

The chain couples TRBV27 to TRBJ2-1; TRBD2 aligns across 9 bases. The length of the CDR3 is 16 residues. Germline assignment: CDR1 MNHEY and CDR2 SMNVEV (reference sequence). J gave up 3 bases and V 2 bases, and 5 bases lay outside the gene matches. CDR3 bases: TGTGCCAGCAGTTTAACAGCGGGAGGAAACTACAATGAGCAGTTCTTC. It translates to CASSLTAGGNYNEQFF.

V usage is TRBV21-1 and J usage is TRBJ1-5; the table's D call of TRBD1 was not tested on the DNA. TRBV21-1 is labeled a pseudogene. The CDR3 loop spans 18 amino acids. DNA for the CDR3: TGTGCCAGCAGCAAAGTGTCAGGGGATTCATATAGCAATCAGCCCCAGCATTTT. Its protein product is CASSKVSGDSYSNQPQHF.